The present T cell receptor (beta chain) was sequenced within a study of T cells in Graves' hyperthyroidism and ophthalmopathy. About the research overall: Blood was drawn when the patient was first diagnosed and still untreated.

RNA transcripts yielded amplified TCR beta CDR3 regions. HTBI primers were employed in a first-round RT-PCR of the TCR CDR3. TCRdb independently ran MiXCR on the multiplex PCR reads; one entry per CDR3 protein. The sample contains more than 300,000 distinct CDR3 sequences, around 20% of which appear only once. Trimming took 7 bases from V and 3 from J, leaving 16 bases between them. Per germline, CDR1 MNHNS and CDR2 SASEGT. This CDR3 contains 15 residues. Study findings and constraints: Ophthalmopathy was distinguished from stable hyperthyroidism by 13 V-J signatures.

Many counts were recorded for this clonotype. The antigen remains undetermined. Diagnosing involved the use of clinical symptoms, serum thyroxine and TRAb, thyroid ultrasound and orbital computed tomography. PBMCs came from more than 9 ml fresh peripheral blood. What was sequenced was blood. This sequence joins TRBV6-1 and TRBJ1-5; possible D gene TRBD1, 6 bases. The source of this sequence is a man younger than 30 with Graves' ophthalmopathy. This CDR3 reads CASIPSGGDNQPQHF. The CDR3 DNA sequence: TGTGCCAGCATACCTTCCGGGGGCGACAATCAGCCCCAGCATTTT.